These 10 T cell receptor beta chains were all obtained from the same sample, sequenced in a study of technical replicates of blood from a handful of donors. Clones were read by immunoSEQ multiplex PCR, and TCRdb kept only the in-frame ones, dropping some. The sample holds about 73,000 clones, 85% to 95% seen once. The material sequenced was PBMCs. The receptors come from a human donor in good health. Some clones in this sample may be carry-over from other donors' samples.

The count of this clone is one. V usage is TRBV7-3 and J usage is TRBJ2-3, with 8 bases fitting TRBD1. Germline loops: CDR1 SGHTA, CDR2 FQGTGA. There are 16 residues in the CDR3. J lost 6 bases, V lost 0 bases, and 8 bases had no gene match. The CDR3 DNA reads TGTGCCAGCAGCTTAACTAGGAACAGGGGGAGCGATACGCAGTATTTT. Translation gives CASSLTRNRGSDTQYF.

V gene TRBV4-1 combines with J gene TRBJ2-1; possibly TRBD2 for D (5 bases). V was pared by 3 bases and J by 9 bases, with 15 bases between. The CDR3 extends over 14 amino acids. The germline V gene has CDR1 MGHRA and CDR2 YSYEKL. CDR3 sequence (DNA): TGCGCCAGCAGCCAGTTCTCAGGCCGGGGTGAGCAGTTCTTC. Translating it yields CASSQFSGRGEQFF.

The chain couples TRBV7-9 to TRBJ1-1; 7 bases fit TRBD1. The CDR3 is 14 residues long. Germline assignment: CDR1 SEHNR and CDR2 FQNEAQ (reference sequence). Losses at the gene ends were 5 bases for V and 2 bases for J; bases not matched to a gene: 5. Here the CDR3 reads CASSLTGVNTEAFF. Here the CDR3 DNA reads TGTGCCAGCAGCCTTACAGGGGTAAACACTGAAGCTTTCTTT.

This clone was recorded once. The chain employs TRBV5-4 and TRBJ1-2, with 7 nucleotides matching TRBD1. Germline V gene lookup returns CDR1 SGHNT and CDR2 YYREEE (reference sequence). The CDR3 has 15 residues. The ends lost 2 bases at V and 7 bases at J; junction bases unmatched: 11. DNA for the CDR3: TGTGCCAGCAGCTTAGGCCAGGGGGTATTGAGTGGCTACACCTTC. This translates into CASSLGQGVLSGYTF.

The J gene is TRBJ2-2, the V gene TRBV7-3; 7 bases are shared with TRBD1. Germline-derived CDR1 and CDR2 are SGHTA and FQGTGA. The CDR3 runs to 13 residues. J lost 13 bases, V lost 0 bases, and 5 bases had no gene match. In DNA form, the CDR3 reads TGTGCCAGCAGCTTAACGAACGACAGGGTGCTGTTTTTT. This sequence encodes CASSLTNDRVLFF.

The chain links TRBV5-1 to TRBJ2-2, with D possibly matching TRBD2 (6 bases). Germline V gene sequence: CDR1 SGHRS, CDR2 YFSETQ. V lost 4 bases, J lost 1 base, and 11 bases lay in between. This CDR3 is built from 15 residues. Here the CDR3 DNA reads TGCGCCAGCAGCCCGGGACTGGAGAACACCGGGGAGCTGTTTTTT. This encodes CASSPGLENTGELFF.

This chain links TRBV19 with TRBJ2-1, with 9 bases identical to TRBD1. The germline V gene has CDR1 LNHDA and CDR2 SQIVND (reference sequence). V shed 6 bases, J shed 6 bases, and the junction held 12 bases outside the gene matches. The CDR3 loop spans 16 amino acids. Written as DNA, the CDR3 is TGTGCCAGTAGCTGGGGGGGGACAGGGACCATCAATGAGCAGTTCTTC. It specifies CASSWGGTGTINEQFF.

This chain links TRBV18 with TRBJ1-5; D might be TRBD1 (6 bases). The CDR3 has 14 residues. The V gene lost 3 bases and the J gene lost 5 bases, with 11 bases spanning the gap. Germline CDR1 KGHSH, CDR2 LQKENI. DNA for the CDR3: TGTGCCAGCTCACCTAAGGACAGTCATCAGCCCCAGCATTTT. As protein: CASSPKDSHQPQHF.

The count of this clone is one. The chain recombines TRBV6-5 with TRBJ1-4; 10 nucleotides align to TRBD1. CDR1 is MNHEY, CDR2 SVGAGI, per germline. The junction had 3 bases not matched to a gene; V was cut back by 6 bases and J by 8 bases. The CDR3 loop spans 13 amino acids. DNA of the CDR3: TGTGCCAGCAGCAGGACAGGGGGAGAAAAACTGTTTTTT. The encoded protein is CASSRTGGEKLFF.

The chain carries TRBV4-2 and TRBJ1-5, with a weak D call TRBD1 (5 bases). The CDR3 totals 16 residues. In germline, CDR1 is LGHNA, CDR2 YNFKEQ. V lost 0 bases and J lost 2, with 11 bases in between. CDR3 in DNA: TGTGCCAGCAGCCAAGATAACGGCAGGGGCAATCAGCCCCAGCATTTT. This translates into CASSQDNGRGNQPQHF.